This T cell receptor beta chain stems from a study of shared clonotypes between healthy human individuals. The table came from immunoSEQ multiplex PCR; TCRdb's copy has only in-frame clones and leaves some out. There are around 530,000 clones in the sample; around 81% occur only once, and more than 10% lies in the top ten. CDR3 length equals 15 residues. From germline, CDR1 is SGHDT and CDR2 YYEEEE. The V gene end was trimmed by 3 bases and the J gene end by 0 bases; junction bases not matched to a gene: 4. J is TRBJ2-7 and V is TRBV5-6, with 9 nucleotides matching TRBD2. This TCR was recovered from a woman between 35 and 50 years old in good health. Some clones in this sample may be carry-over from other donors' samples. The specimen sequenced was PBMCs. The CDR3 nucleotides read TGTGCCAGCAGCTCACTAGCGGGTCCCTCCTACGAGCAGTACTTC. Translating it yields CASSSLAGPSYEQYF.